The 8 T cell receptor beta chains listed next were all sequenced from one sample in a study of shared clonotypes between healthy human individuals. Libraries were prepared by immunoSEQ multiplex PCR; TCRdb keeps only in-frame clonotypes and omits some of them. The table records 2,100,000 or so clones, 95% of them present only once. Sequenced material: naive CD4+ T cells sorted from blood. As to subset: CD45RA+ positively selected. The receptors come from a man younger than 35 in good health.

The rearrangement links TRBV19 to TRBJ1-5; 9 nucleotides line up with TRBD1. Germline V gives CDR1 LNHDA, CDR2 SQIVND (reference sequence). The CDR3 is 16 amino acids. J gave up 0 bases and V 9 bases, and 9 bases lay outside the gene matches. CDR3 in amino acids: CASSGTGHYSNQPQHF. CDR3 nucleotides: TGTGCCAGCTCCGGGACAGGGCACTATAGCAATCAGCCCCAGCATTTT.

This sequence joins TRBV4-1 and TRBJ1-5, with 7 bases matching TRBD1. This CDR3 is 15 amino acids long. Germline V gives CDR1 MGHRA, CDR2 YSYEKL. The ends lost 1 base at V and 4 bases at J; junction bases unmatched: 4. CDR3: CASSQVSTGNQPQHF. The CDR3 DNA follows: TGCGCCAGCAGCCAAGTTTCGACAGGGAATCAGCCCCAGCATTTT.

The chain has TRBV7-2 and TRBJ2-1, with TRBD1 as a possible D gene (6 bases). Trimming removed 5 bases at V and 5 bases at J, with 13 bases between. The CDR3 consists of 14 residues. Germline V gene lookup returns CDR1 SGHTA and CDR2 FQGNSA. DNA of the CDR3: TGTGCCAGCAGCGGGTACAGGGTGAACAATGAGCAGTTCTTC. Translation gives CASSGYRVNNEQFF.

The chain recombines TRBV2 with TRBJ2-1; the D gene is possibly TRBD2 (7 bases). Germline V CDR1 and CDR2: SNHLY, FYNNEI. Trimming took 3 bases from V and 7 from J, leaving 16 bases between them. The CDR3 is 15 residues long. The CDR3 sequence is CASSDEWGGRNEQFF. The CDR3 DNA follows: TGTGCCAGCAGTGATGAGTGGGGGGGCCGGAATGAGCAGTTCTTC.

The chain employs TRBV25-1 and TRBJ2-2; TRBD1 aligns across 8 bases. J gave up 8 bases and V 2 bases, and 7 bases lay outside the gene matches. The CDR3 runs to 15 residues. Germline lookup yields CDR1 MGHDK and CDR2 SYGVNS. CDR3 sequence (DNA): TGTGCCAGCAGTGAAGTGGGCAGGGGGCTTGGGGAGCTGTTTTTT. Protein sequence: CASSEVGRGLGELFF.

V and J are TRBV25-1 and TRBJ2-1; D might be TRBD1 or TRBD2, each matching 5 bases. Germline V gene sequence: CDR1 MGHDK, CDR2 SYGVNS. The CDR3 has 16 amino acids. V lost 4 bases and J lost 1, with 14 bases in between. CDR3 in DNA: TGTGCCAGCAGTGGATTCGGGGCCAGTTCCTACAATGAGCAGTTCTTC. Translation: CASSGFGASSYNEQFF.

The chain is built from TRBV19 and TRBJ2-3; TRBD1 matches 7 bases. The CDR3 covers 15 residues. CDR1 is LNHDA and CDR2 is SQIVND in the germline V gene (reference sequence). Trimming removed 11 bases from V and 2 bases from J; junction bases left unmatched: 13. The CDR3 DNA sequence: TGTGCCTGCAGAGCCGCAGGGGGAATCACAGATACGCAGTATTTT. Its protein is CACRAAGGITDTQYF.

V gene TRBV28 combines with J gene TRBJ1-2; TRBD1 is a possible D gene (5 bases). Trimming cost V 2 bases and J 4 bases, with 8 bases left between them. The CDR3 sequence is 13 residues long. Per germline, CDR1 MDHEN and CDR2 SYDVKM. In DNA, the CDR3 is TGTGCCAGCAGTTTAGGGGACCCCTATGGCTACACCTTC. Protein: CASSLGDPYGYTF.